The 3 T cell receptor beta chains below all came from one sample that was sequenced in a study of shared clonotypes between healthy human individuals. Naive CD8 populations comprised CD45RO-negative cells positively selected for CCR7, excluding terminally differentiated effector memory CD45RA+ cells. Profiling relied on immunoSEQ multiplex PCR, and the TCRdb table lists in-frame clones only, not all of them. The repertoire holds more than 2 million clones, with approximately 92% as singletons. Input material: naive CD8+ T cells from PBMCs. These receptors were obtained from a man aged 18 to 30 in good health. Some clones in this sample may be carry-over from other donors' samples.

The gene calls are TRBV5-8 and TRBJ2-7; 7 positions match TRBD1. CDR3 length: 15 residues. Germline V lookup: CDR1 SGHTS, CDR2 YDEGEE. Trimming at V came to 2 bases and at J to 0 bases, leaving 5 bases not matched to a gene. Here the CDR3 reads CASSFTTGYSYEQYF. As DNA, the CDR3 is TGTGCCAGCAGCTTCACGACAGGGTACTCCTACGAGCAGTACTTC.

The V and J genes are TRBV9 and TRBJ1-3, with D possibly matching TRBD1 (5 bases). V was clipped by 1 base and J by 2 bases, with 13 bases between them. CDR1 is SGDLS, CDR2 YYNGEE, per germline. The CDR3 length is 16 residues. This CDR3 is CASSVNRAGPGNTIYF. The CDR3 coding sequence is TGTGCCAGCAGCGTAAACCGGGCAGGGCCTGGAAACACCATATATTTT.

The chain recombines TRBV4-1 with TRBJ2-7, with D maybe TRBD1 (6 bases). CDR1 and CDR2 (germline): MGHRA, YSYEKL. The CDR3 length is 15 residues. V was shortened by 1 base and J by 2 bases, with 12 bases between the two germline ends. In nucleotides, the CDR3 is TGCGCCAGCAGCCAAGCCCCAGGGGCGCCCTACGAGCAGTACTTC. Translating it yields CASSQAPGAPYEQYF.